This entry lists 22 T cell receptor beta chains sequenced from one sample in a study of identical twins. TCRdb reprocessed the 5' RACE reads via MiXCR and lists one record per CDR3 protein. In the table there are about 690,000 distinct CDR3 sequences, 5.5% to 6.5% of which are singletons. Input material: naive T cells sorted from blood. These receptors came from a man between 18 and 29 years old in good health.

V is TRBV10-3 and J is TRBJ1-5; no reliable D call. CDR1 ENHRY and CDR2 SYGVKD come from the germline V gene. The CDR3 totals 14 residues. With 3 bases removed from V and 4 bases from J, the gap between germline ends came to 10 bases. The CDR3 DNA is TGTGCCATCAGTGACCTAGGCTCAAATCAGCCCCAGCATTTT. This translates into CAISDLGSNQPQHF.

This clonotype was seen ten or more times. An end of the junction does not agree with germline; a read error may underlie this. The chain is built from TRBV5-1 and TRBJ2-5; 9 positions match TRBD1. Germline CDR1 is SGHRS and CDR2 is YFSETQ. The CDR3 loop spans 13 amino acids. The CDR3 region is CASSLGQGETQYF. DNA for the CDR3: TGTGCCAGCAGCCTGGGACAGGGTGAGACCCAGTACTTC.

This clonotype was observed at least ten times. The chain joins TRBV12-3 or TRBV12-4 to TRBJ2-3, with 9 bases aligning to TRBD1. The CDR3 consists of 15 residues. The junction had 11 bases not matched to a gene; V was cut back by 6 bases and J by 7 bases. The CDR3 spells CASRATGGGLNTQYF. CDR3 nucleotides: TGTGCCAGCAGAGCTACAGGGGGCGGTTTGAATACGCAGTATTTT.

The gene calls are TRBV6-1 and TRBJ2-7, with D perhaps TRBD2 (5 bases). This CDR3 has 14 residues. V was trimmed by 4 bases and J by 1 base, leaving 11 bases between them. Germline lookup yields CDR1 MNHNS and CDR2 SASEGT. Here the CDR3 reads CASSGRGNSYEQYF. The CDR3 bases are TGTGCCAGCAGTGGCAGAGGGAATTCCTACGAGCAGTACTTC.

The rearrangement links TRBV6-1 to TRBJ2-1; 8 nucleotides match TRBD2. CDR1 and CDR2 (germline): MNHNS, SASEGT. J lost 8 bases, V lost 8 bases, and 11 bases had no gene match. The CDR3 is 14 residues long. The CDR3 DNA reads as TGTGCCAGCGCTAGGACTAGCCCCACGGATGAGCAGTTCTTC. Translated: CASARTSPTDEQFF.

In this sample, this clonotype turned up a few times. The chain carries TRBV20-1 and TRBJ2-2; weak D call: TRBD1 (6 bases). Germline CDR1 and CDR2: DFQATT and SNEGSKA (reference sequence). The CDR3 runs to 13 residues. The germline V and J ends were trimmed by 5 bases and 6 bases, with 13 bases remaining between them. CDR3 nucleotide sequence: TGCAGTGCTTCGAGCGAGGGGGCCGGGGAGCTGTTTTTT. Translation gives CSASSEGAGELFF.

The V call is TRBV3-1, the J call TRBJ2-6; 7 positions agree with TRBD1. The CDR3 has 18 residues. Germline assignment: CDR1 LGHDT and CDR2 YNNKEL (reference sequence). With V trimmed by 5 bases and J by 0 bases, 10 bases remained unmatched. In DNA form, the CDR3 reads TGTGCCAGCAGCGCAAGGGACAGTGGCATCTCTGGGGCCAACGTCCTGACTTTC. As protein: CASSARDSGISGANVLTF.

The rearrangement joins TRBV15 to TRBJ1-1; D possibly corresponds to TRBD1 (5 bases). The germline V gene encodes CDR1 LNHNV and CDR2 YYDKDF (reference sequence). V lost 5 bases to trimming and J lost 4 bases, with 11 bases between them. The CDR3 is 13 residues long. The CDR3 loop is CATSGGGLTEAFF. The CDR3 DNA reads as TGTGCCACCAGCGGCGGGGGACTCACTGAAGCTTTCTTT.

This clonotype was counted ten times or more. CDR3 in DNA: TGTGCCAGCAGTAATCAAGTCACCGGGGAGCTGTTTTTT. Its translation is CASSNQVTGELFF. The V gene is TRBV12-3 or TRBV12-4, the J gene TRBJ2-2; D remains unclear. Between the trimmed V and J ends, which lost 5 bases and 4 bases, there was a span of 8 bases. This CDR3 spans 13 amino acids.

The rearrangement uses TRBV21-1 and TRBJ2-6; TRBD1, as called in the table, went unchecked against the DNA. TRBV21-1 is described as a pseudogene. The CDR3 has 20 amino acids. This chain's CDR3 is CASSPGYSGRGHSGANVLTF. In DNA, the CDR3 is TGTGCCAGCAGCCCTGGGTACTCTGGCAGGGGGCACTCTGGGGCCAACGTCCTGACTTTC.

This clonotype was observed many times. J is TRBJ2-7 and V is TRBV20-1; D not resolved. Trimming took off 0 bases at V and 0 bases at J, with 15 bases between the two ends. The CDR3 consists of 16 residues. CDR1 is DFQATT and CDR2 is SNEGSKA in the germline V gene (reference sequence). The CDR3 region is CSARDFRAPDSYEQYF. The CDR3 DNA is TGCAGTGCTAGAGATTTTCGGGCGCCCGACTCCTACGAGCAGTACTTC.

This clonotype showed up many times. The V call is TRBV12-3 or TRBV12-4, the J call TRBJ1-2; tentatively, D is TRBD1 (6 bases). The CDR3 runs to 13 residues. V lost 4 bases, J lost 8 bases, and 14 bases lay in between. CDR3 region: CASSSRGGGGYTF. CDR3 bases: TGTGCCAGCAGTTCGCGAGGGGGTGGCGGCTACACCTTC.

This clonotype was observed many times. The V and J genes are TRBV15 and TRBJ2-3, with TRBD1 matching 8 bases. CDR1 is LNHNV, CDR2 YYDKDF, per germline (reference sequence). There are 13 residues in the CDR3. V was pared by 8 bases and J by 1 base, with 2 bases of the junction left unmatched. The CDR3 nucleotides read TGTGCCACCCAGGGGGCGGGCACAGATACGCAGTATTTT. Translation gives CATQGAGTDTQYF.

This clonotype was counted ten times or more. The chain uses TRBV29-1 and TRBJ1-2, with 10 bases fitting TRBD1. This CDR3 comprises 13 residues. Per the germline V gene, CDR1 is SQVTM and CDR2 is ANQGSEA. With V trimmed by 3 bases and J by 6 bases, 4 bases remained unmatched. The CDR3 sequence is CSVDRDRGHGYTF. CDR3 nucleotides: TGCAGCGTTGACAGGGACAGGGGTCATGGCTACACCTTC. Supplemented by reference TRBV29-1 and TRBJ1-2, the full variable domain reads SAVISQKPSRDICQRGTSLTIQCQVDSQVTMMFWYRQQPGQSLTLIATANQGSEATYESGFVIDKFPISRPNLTFSTLTVSNMSPEDSSIYLCSVDRDRGHGYTFGSGTRLTVV.

This clonotype has at least ten counts. This sequence joins TRBV5-4 and TRBJ2-2; D is uncertain. Per germline, CDR1 SGHNT and CDR2 YYREEE (reference sequence). The CDR3 spans 14 residues. Trimming shortened V by 4 bases and J by 1 base, and 8 bases separated the two germline ends. CDR3: CASSAQENTGELFF. As DNA, the CDR3 is TGTGCCAGCAGCGCGCAAGAGAACACCGGGGAGCTGTTTTTT. Full variable domain (rest looked up from reference TRBV5-4 and TRBJ2-2): ETGVTQSPTHLIKTRGQQVTLRCSSQSGHNTVSWYQQALGQGPQFIFQYYREEENGRGNFPPRFSGLQFPNYSSELNVNALELDDSALYLCASSAQENTGELFFGEGSRLTVL.

This chain uses TRBV5-1 with TRBJ2-7; D assignment may be TRBD1 or TRBD2 (5 bases each). Per germline, CDR1 SGHRS and CDR2 YFSETQ. Between the trimmed V and J ends, which lost 0 bases and 2 bases, there was a span of 15 bases. The CDR3 sequence is 16 residues long. This chain's CDR3 is CASSLGGQGLPYEQYF. The CDR3 region has the DNA TGCGCCAGCAGCTTGGGAGGGCAGGGTCTCCCCTACGAGCAGTACTTC.

This clonotype was seen ten or more times. The rearrangement links TRBV15 to TRBJ1-5; D may be TRBD1 (5 bases). The CDR3 sequence is 16 residues long. V was trimmed by 0 bases and J by 3 bases, leaving 12 bases between them. The V gene's germline CDR1 is LNHNV and CDR2 YYDKDF (reference sequence). The CDR3 here is CATSREYQGYNQPQHF. As DNA, the CDR3 is TGTGCCACCAGCAGAGAGTATCAGGGTTACAATCAGCCCCAGCATTTT.

The genes are TRBV12-3 or TRBV12-4 and TRBJ1-6; no clear D gene. Trimming cost V 3 bases and J 7 bases, with 7 bases left between them. CDR3 length equals 13 residues. This CDR3 is CASSFVGNSPLHF. The CDR3 nucleotides read TGTGCCAGCAGTTTTGTGGGGAATTCACCCCTCCACTTT.

This clonotype came up many times. This sequence joins TRBV12-3 or TRBV12-4 and TRBJ2-3, with TRBD2 matching over 7 bases. Losses at the gene ends were 4 bases for V and 0 bases for J; bases not matched to a gene: 4. This CDR3 comprises 15 residues. This chain's CDR3 is CASSSYGGSTDTQYF. CDR3 DNA sequence: TGTGCCAGCAGTTCGTACGGGGGGAGCACAGATACGCAGTATTTT.

This clonotype has ten or more counts. This chain links TRBV27 with TRBJ1-6; D may be TRBD1 (6 bases). This CDR3 region has 15 residues. Germline CDR1 MNHEY, CDR2 SMNVEV (reference sequence). The ends were cut back, 5 bases at V and 6 bases at J, with 14 bases in the middle. CDR3 amino acids: CASSHITGINSPLHF. DNA for the CDR3: TGTGCCAGCAGTCATATCACAGGGATTAATTCACCCCTCCACTTT.

This clonotype was found a few times. The V gene is TRBV2, the J gene TRBJ2-3, with D unclear. Germline V gene data show CDR1 as SNHLY and CDR2 as FYNNEI. There are 15 residues in the CDR3. Trimming took off 3 bases at V and 4 bases at J, with 14 bases between the two ends. CDR3 loop: CASSEKGSLADTQYF. CDR3 DNA sequence: TGTGCCAGCAGTGAGAAGGGAAGTTTGGCAGATACGCAGTATTTT. Full variable domain (missing parts from reference TRBV2 and TRBJ2-3): EPEVTQTPSHQVTQMGQEVILRCVPISNHLYFYWYRQILGQKVEFLVSFYNNEISEKSEIFDDQFSVERPDGSNFTLKIRSTKLEDSAMYFCASSEKGSLADTQYFGPGTRLTVL.

This clonotype has a count of ten or more. The rearrangement joins TRBV4-3 to TRBJ2-3, with D possibly being TRBD1 or TRBD2 (5 bases each). CDR3 length equals 14 residues. Trimming cost V 1 base and J 4 bases, with 9 bases left between them. CDR1 and CDR2 from the germline V gene are LGHNA and YSLEER. The CDR3 DNA follows: TGCGCCAGCAGCCAAGCTATGGGGGCAGATACGCAGTATTTT. Its translation: CASSQAMGADTQYF.